The 20 T cell receptor beta chains listed next were all sequenced from one sample in a study of neurological immune-mediated disorders. TCRdb re-derived calls from the 5' RACE reads in MiXCR, one entry per CDR3 protein. The sample contains about 74,000 distinct CDR3 sequences, 4% to 6% of which appear only once. The specimen sequenced was PBMCs. The source is a man between 18 and 35 years old with multiple sclerosis.

This clonotype was seen ten or more times. The chain couples TRBV20-1 to TRBJ1-5, with D tentatively TRBD1 (5 bases). Germline CDR1 is DFQATT and CDR2 is SNEGSKA (reference sequence). The ends were cut back, 6 bases at V and 3 bases at J, with 18 bases in the middle. CDR3 length equals 15 residues. The CDR3 sequence: CSASGGKRNNQPQHF. CDR3 DNA sequence: TGCAGTGCCAGTGGGGGGAAGAGGAACAATCAGCCCCAGCATTTT.

The chain carries TRBV2 and TRBJ2-7; 10 nucleotides line up with TRBD2. The length of the CDR3 is 14 residues. The germline CDR1 and CDR2 sequences are SNHLY and FYNNEI. V lost 7 bases, J lost 4 bases, and 7 bases stayed unmatched. CDR3 in amino acids: CASTQRGGLYEQYF. For the CDR3, the DNA is TGTGCCAGCACCCAGCGGGGGGGCCTATACGAGCAGTACTTC.

In this sample, this clonotype turned up many times. J is TRBJ1-2 and V is TRBV21-1; TRBD1, the table's D call, lacks a check against the DNA. TRBV21-1 has pseudogene status. The CDR3 totals 13 residues. The CDR3 nucleotides read TGTGCCATCGGGACAGGCCCTAACTATGGCTACACCTTC. As protein: CAIGTGPNYGYTF.

Many counts were recorded for this clonotype. The rearrangement links TRBV20-1 to TRBJ2-7; no reliable D call. The CDR3 runs 12 residues. V was trimmed by 3 bases and J by 3 bases, leaving 9 bases between them. Looked up from germline, CDR1 is DFQATT and CDR2 is SNEGSKA (reference sequence). The CDR3 region is CSASEQSYEQYF. The CDR3 nucleotides read TGCAGTGCTAGCGAACAGAGCTACGAGCAGTACTTC.

This clonotype was counted at least ten times. CDR3 sequence: CASLNWKGGTGELFF. CDR3 nucleotides: TGTGCCAGCCTTAACTGGAAAGGTGGCACCGGGGAGCTGTTTTTT. The chain recombines TRBV2 with TRBJ2-2; D call uncertain. The CDR3 runs 15 residues. The V end was cut by 8 bases, the J end by 4 bases, with 17 bases between. Germline CDR1 and CDR2: SNHLY and FYNNEI.

The table lists this clonotype with many counts. The V gene is TRBV7-2, the J gene TRBJ2-7; TRBD1 or TRBD2 may be the D gene (5 bases each). V dropped 3 bases and J dropped 6 bases, with 9 bases sitting between them. The CDR3 is 12 residues long. Germline loops: CDR1 SGHTA, CDR2 FQGNSA. In nucleotides, the CDR3 is TGTGCCAGCAGCTTCCGGGGCGCCGAGCAGTACTTC. Amino acid sequence: CASSFRGAEQYF.

This clonotype appeared many times. The gene calls are TRBV12-3 or TRBV12-4 and TRBJ1-2; D remains ambiguous. This CDR3 is 12 amino acids long. The germline V and J ends were trimmed by 5 bases and 8 bases, with 12 bases remaining between them. Written as DNA, the CDR3 is TGTGCCAGCAGTCGACCGGCGCGAGGCTACACCTTC. This encodes CASSRPARGYTF.

This clonotype was recorded many times. The V call is TRBV11-3, the J call TRBJ2-3, with 9 bases identical to TRBD1. Trimming cost V 6 bases and J 4 bases; bases outside gene matches: 8. CDR1 is SGHNT, CDR2 YENEEA, per germline. The CDR3 runs to 15 residues. The CDR3 DNA follows: TGTGCCAGCAGTCAGTCGGGACAGGGCGCAGATACGCAGTATTTT. Protein product: CASSQSGQGADTQYF.

The sample holds a few counts of this clonotype. One junction end disagrees with the germline gene, perhaps due to a read error. The gene calls are TRBV27 and TRBJ1-6, with D tentatively TRBD1 (6 bases). Per germline, CDR1 MNHEY and CDR2 SMNVEV (reference sequence). CDR3 size: 12 residues. CDR3 sequence reads: CASKGVGSPLNF. Written as DNA, the CDR3 is TGTGCCAGCAAGGGGGTTGGATCACCCCTCAACTTT.

Comments on this clonotype: This could be a read error, since a much larger clone is one nucleotide away. CDR3 region: CASSLATGAIYEQYF. In DNA form, the CDR3 reads TGCGCCAGCAGCTTGGCTACGGGGGCCATCTACGAGCAGTACTTC. The chain combines TRBV5-1 with TRBJ2-7; the D call may be TRBD1 or TRBD2 (6 bases each). V gave up 0 bases and J gave up 3 bases, with 13 bases separating them. Germline-derived CDR1 and CDR2 are SGHRS and YFSETQ. This CDR3 contains 15 residues.

The sample holds many counts of this clonotype. A junction end diverges from the germline sequence, so it may reflect a read error. The gene calls are TRBV7-2 and TRBJ2-5, with a weak D call TRBD2 (6 bases). This CDR3 contains 12 residues. From germline, CDR1 is SGHTA and CDR2 FQGNSA. CDR3 nucleotide sequence: TGTGCCAGCAGCTCCCTACGGGACTGGGCCCACTTC. Translation gives CASSSLRDWAHF.

In this sample, this clonotype turned up many times. The rearrangement uses TRBV10-3 and TRBJ2-3; weak D call: TRBD1 (6 bases). The V gene lost 0 bases and the J gene lost 6 bases, with 16 bases spanning the gap. The CDR3 loop spans 16 amino acids. In germline, CDR1 is ENHRY, CDR2 SYGVKD. The CDR3 region has the DNA TGTGCCATCAGTGAGTCGACCCTTGGGGGCGGTGATACGCAGTATTTT. Residues: CAISESTLGGGDTQYF.

This clonotype was counted many times. The CDR3 nucleotides read TGCAGTGCTAGAGAGCGGGAGTACGAGCAGTACTTC. It specifies CSAREREYEQYF. The chain combines TRBV20-1 with TRBJ2-7, with 7 bases that match TRBD2. The CDR3 extends over 12 amino acids. V dropped 0 bases and J dropped 4; count of bases not matched to a gene: 0. Per the germline V gene, CDR1 is DFQATT and CDR2 is SNEGSKA (reference sequence).

This clonotype has at least ten counts. The chain combines TRBV12-3 or TRBV12-4 with TRBJ2-1; the match to TRBD2 covers 7 bases. V dropped 6 bases and J dropped 5; count of bases not matched to a gene: 10. This CDR3 spans 15 amino acids. CDR3 sequence: CASSRSSGPNNEQFF. For the CDR3, the DNA is TGTGCCAGCAGCCGTTCTAGCGGACCGAACAATGAGCAGTTCTTC.

This clonotype was observed many times. The J gene is TRBJ2-2, the V gene TRBV5-1; the D gene is possibly TRBD2 (6 bases). V lost 4 bases, J lost 0 bases, and 13 bases lay in between. Germline loops: CDR1 SGHRS, CDR2 YFSETQ. The CDR3 loop spans 16 amino acids. In nucleotides, the CDR3 is TGCGCCAGCAGCCTGAGGGGAGGATCGAACACCGGGGAGCTGTTTTTT. This gives the protein CASSLRGGSNTGELFF. The whole variable domain, filled in from reference TRBV5-1 and TRBJ2-2, reads KAGVTQTPRYLIKTRGQQVTLSCSPISGHRSVSWYQQTPGQGLQFLFEYFSETQRNKGNFPGRFSGRQFSNSRSEMNVSTLELGDSALYLCASSLRGGSNTGELFFGEGSRLTVL.

This clonotype was observed a few times. The chain uses TRBV29-1 and TRBJ2-3; no reliable D call. This CDR3 is 14 amino acids long. V dropped 7 bases and J dropped 3 bases, with 17 bases sitting between them. The V gene's germline CDR1 is SQVTM and CDR2 ANQGSEA. This chain's CDR3 is CSAGPTFETDTQYF. In DNA form, the CDR3 reads TGCAGCGCCGGCCCGACATTTGAAACAGATACGCAGTATTTT.

This clonotype was counted at least ten times. As DNA, the CDR3 is TGTGCCATCAGTGAACCCGGGACAGGGAGAGAGACCCAGTACTTC. Amino acid sequence: CAISEPGTGRETQYF. The chain links TRBV10-3 to TRBJ2-5; 9 nucleotides line up with TRBD1. The CDR3 spans 15 residues. The V and J ends lost 3 bases and 4 bases, in that order; junction bases with no gene match: 6. The germline CDR1 and CDR2 sequences are ENHRY and SYGVKD.

This clonotype was recorded many times. This chain connects TRBV29-1 to TRBJ2-1; 10 positions match TRBD1. With V trimmed by 6 bases and J by 6 bases, 8 bases remained unmatched. Germline V lookup: CDR1 SQVTM, CDR2 ANQGSEA. The CDR3 spans 14 residues. CDR3 bases: TGCAGCGTGGAACGCGGGACAGGGGTCAATGAGCAGTTCTTC. This sequence encodes CSVERGTGVNEQFF.

This clonotype has at least ten counts. The CDR3: CSARPGSNQPQHF. The CDR3 coding sequence is TGCAGTGCTAGGCCCGGTAGCAATCAGCCCCAGCATTTT. The gene calls are TRBV20-1 and TRBJ1-5; D gene unclear. Germline V gives CDR1 DFQATT, CDR2 SNEGSKA (reference sequence). Trimming stripped 3 bases from V and 0 bases from J, with 6 bases between. The CDR3 is 13 residues long.

The chain couples TRBV29-1 to TRBJ2-1; the D is unclear. Germline V gives CDR1 SQVTM, CDR2 ANQGSEA. The CDR3 is 11 residues long. V gave up 4 bases and J gave up 5 bases, with 6 bases separating them. CDR3 nucleotide sequence: TGCAGCGTTGCTAAGGACAATGAGCAGTTCTTC. Protein: CSVAKDNEQFF.